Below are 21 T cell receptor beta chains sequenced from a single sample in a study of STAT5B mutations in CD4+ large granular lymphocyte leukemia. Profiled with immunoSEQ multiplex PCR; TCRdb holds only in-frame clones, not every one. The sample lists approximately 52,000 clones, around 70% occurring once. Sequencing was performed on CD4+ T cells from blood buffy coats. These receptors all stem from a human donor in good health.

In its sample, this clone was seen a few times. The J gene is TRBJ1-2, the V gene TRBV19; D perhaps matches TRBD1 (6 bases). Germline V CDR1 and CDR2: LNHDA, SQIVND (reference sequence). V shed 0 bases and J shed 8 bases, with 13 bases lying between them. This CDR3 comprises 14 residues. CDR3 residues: CASSIDGRGHGYTF. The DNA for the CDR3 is TGTGCCAGTAGTATAGATGGCAGGGGTCACGGCTACACCTTC. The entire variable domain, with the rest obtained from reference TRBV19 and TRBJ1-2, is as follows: DGGITQSPKYLFRKEGQNVTLSCEQNLNHDAMYWYRQDPGQGLRLIYYSQIVNDFQKGDIAEGYSVSREKKESFPLTVTSAQKNPTAFYLCASSIDGRGHGYTFGSGTRLTVV.

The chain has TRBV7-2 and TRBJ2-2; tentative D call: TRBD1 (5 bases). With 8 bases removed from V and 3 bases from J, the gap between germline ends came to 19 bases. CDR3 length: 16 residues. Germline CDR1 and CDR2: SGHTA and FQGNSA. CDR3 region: CASSPWGEIHTGELFF. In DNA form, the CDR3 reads TGTGCCAGCTCCCCCTGGGGCGAGATTCACACCGGGGAGCTGTTTTTT.

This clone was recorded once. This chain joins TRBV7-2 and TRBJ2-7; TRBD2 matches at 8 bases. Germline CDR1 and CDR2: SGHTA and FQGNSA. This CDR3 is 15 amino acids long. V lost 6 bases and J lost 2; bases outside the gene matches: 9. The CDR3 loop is CASRTTGGPPYEQYF. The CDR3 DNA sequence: TGTGCCAGCAGGACTACGGGGGGGCCCCCCTACGAGCAGTACTTC. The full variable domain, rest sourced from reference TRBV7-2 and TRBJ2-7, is GAGVSQSPSNKVTEKGKDVELRCDPISGHTALYWYRQSLGQGLEFLIYFQGNSAPDKSGLPSDRFSAERTGGSVSTLTIQRTQQEDSAVYLCASRTTGGPPYEQYFGPGTRLTVT.

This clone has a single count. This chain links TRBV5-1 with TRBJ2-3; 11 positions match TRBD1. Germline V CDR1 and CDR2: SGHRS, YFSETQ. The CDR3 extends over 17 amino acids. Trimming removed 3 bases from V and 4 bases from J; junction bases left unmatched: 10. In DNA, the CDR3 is TGCGCCAGCAGCTCCAATACACCGGGACAGGGGGCAGATACGCAGTATTTT. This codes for CASSSNTPGQGADTQYF.

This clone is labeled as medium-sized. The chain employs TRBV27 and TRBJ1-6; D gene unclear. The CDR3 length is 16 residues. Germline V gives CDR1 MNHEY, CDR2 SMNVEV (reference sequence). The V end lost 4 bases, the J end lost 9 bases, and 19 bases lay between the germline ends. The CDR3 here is CASSSPATSSISPLHF. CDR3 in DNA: TGTGCCAGCAGTTCCCCGGCGACTTCAAGTATTTCACCCCTCCACTTT.

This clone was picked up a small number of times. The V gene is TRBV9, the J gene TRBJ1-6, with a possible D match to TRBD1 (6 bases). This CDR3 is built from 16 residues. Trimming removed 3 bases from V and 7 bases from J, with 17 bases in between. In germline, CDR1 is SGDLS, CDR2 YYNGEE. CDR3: CASSAYTGLGNSPLHF. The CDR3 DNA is TGTGCCAGCAGCGCCTACACAGGGTTGGGGAATTCACCCCTCCACTTT.

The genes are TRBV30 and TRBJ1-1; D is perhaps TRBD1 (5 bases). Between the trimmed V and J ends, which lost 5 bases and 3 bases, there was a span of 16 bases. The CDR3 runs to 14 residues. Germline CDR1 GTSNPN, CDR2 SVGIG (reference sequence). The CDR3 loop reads CAWVGSGRDTEAFF. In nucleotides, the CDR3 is TGTGCCTGGGTGGGTTCAGGGCGGGACACTGAAGCTTTCTTT.

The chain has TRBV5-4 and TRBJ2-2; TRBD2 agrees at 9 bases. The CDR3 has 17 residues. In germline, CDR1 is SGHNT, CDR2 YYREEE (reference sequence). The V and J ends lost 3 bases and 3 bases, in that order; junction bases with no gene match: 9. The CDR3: CASSSFTSGSDTGELFF. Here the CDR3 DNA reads TGTGCCAGCAGCTCCTTTACTAGCGGGTCGGACACCGGGGAGCTGTTTTTT.

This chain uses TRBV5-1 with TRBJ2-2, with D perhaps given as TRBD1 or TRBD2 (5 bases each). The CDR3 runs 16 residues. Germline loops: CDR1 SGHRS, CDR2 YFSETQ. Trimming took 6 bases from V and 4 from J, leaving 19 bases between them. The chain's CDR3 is CASNRDGTLLTGELFF. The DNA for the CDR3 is TGCGCCAGCAATCGGGACGGTACACTTCTCACCGGGGAGCTGTTTTTT.

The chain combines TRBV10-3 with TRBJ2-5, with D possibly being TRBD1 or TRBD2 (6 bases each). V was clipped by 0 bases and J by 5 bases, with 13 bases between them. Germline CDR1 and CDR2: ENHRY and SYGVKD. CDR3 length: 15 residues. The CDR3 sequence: CAISESRGLGETQYF. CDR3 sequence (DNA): TGTGCCATCAGTGAGTCCCGGGGGCTCGGGGAGACCCAGTACTTC.

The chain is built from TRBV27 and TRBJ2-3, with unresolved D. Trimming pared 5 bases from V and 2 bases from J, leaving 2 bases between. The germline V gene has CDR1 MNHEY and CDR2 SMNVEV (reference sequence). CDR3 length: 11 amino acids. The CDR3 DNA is TGTGCCAGCAGTACCACAGATACGCAGTATTTT. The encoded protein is CASSTTDTQYF.

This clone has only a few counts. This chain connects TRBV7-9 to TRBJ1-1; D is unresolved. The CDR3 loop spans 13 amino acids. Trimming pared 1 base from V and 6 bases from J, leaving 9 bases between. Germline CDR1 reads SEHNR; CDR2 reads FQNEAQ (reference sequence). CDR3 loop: CASSLGQIPEAFF. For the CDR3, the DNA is TGTGCCAGCAGCTTAGGGCAGATACCTGAAGCTTTCTTT.

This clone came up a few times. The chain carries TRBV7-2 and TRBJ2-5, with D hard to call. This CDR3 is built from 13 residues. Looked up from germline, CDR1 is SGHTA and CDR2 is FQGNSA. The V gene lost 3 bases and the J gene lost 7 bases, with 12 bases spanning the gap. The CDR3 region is CASSFTNKRTQYF. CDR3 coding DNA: TGTGCCAGCAGCTTTACCAATAAGAGGACCCAGTACTTC.

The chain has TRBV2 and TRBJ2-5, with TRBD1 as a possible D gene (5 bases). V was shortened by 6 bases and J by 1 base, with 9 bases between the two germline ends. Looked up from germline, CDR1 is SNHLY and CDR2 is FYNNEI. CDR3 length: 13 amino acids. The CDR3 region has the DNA TGTGCCAGCAGCCAGGGTGGCCAAGAGACCCAGTACTTC. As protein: CASSQGGQETQYF.

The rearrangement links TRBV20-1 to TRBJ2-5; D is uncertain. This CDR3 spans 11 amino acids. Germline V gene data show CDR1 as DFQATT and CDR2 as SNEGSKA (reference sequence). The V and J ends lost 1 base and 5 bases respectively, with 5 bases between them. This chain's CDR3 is CSARVWETQYF. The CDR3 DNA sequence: TGCAGTGCTAGAGTTTGGGAGACCCAGTACTTC.

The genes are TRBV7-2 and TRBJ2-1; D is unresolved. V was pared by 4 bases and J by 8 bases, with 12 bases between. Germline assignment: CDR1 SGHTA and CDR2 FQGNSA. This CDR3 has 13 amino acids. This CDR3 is CASSSYLVDEQFF. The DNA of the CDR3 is TGTGCCAGCAGCTCCTACCTTGTCGATGAGCAGTTCTTC.

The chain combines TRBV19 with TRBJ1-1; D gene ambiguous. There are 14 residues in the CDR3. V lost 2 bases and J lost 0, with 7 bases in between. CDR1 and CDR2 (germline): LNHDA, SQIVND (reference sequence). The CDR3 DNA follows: TGTGCCAGTAGTATAAAAGGGATGAACACTGAAGCTTTCTTT. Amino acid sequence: CASSIKGMNTEAFF.

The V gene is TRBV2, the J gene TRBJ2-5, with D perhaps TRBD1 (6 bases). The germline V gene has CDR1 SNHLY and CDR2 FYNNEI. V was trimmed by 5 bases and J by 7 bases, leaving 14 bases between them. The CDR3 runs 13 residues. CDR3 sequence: CASSPDRIGTQYF. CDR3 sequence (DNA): TGTGCCAGCAGTCCCGACAGGATCGGGACCCAGTACTTC.

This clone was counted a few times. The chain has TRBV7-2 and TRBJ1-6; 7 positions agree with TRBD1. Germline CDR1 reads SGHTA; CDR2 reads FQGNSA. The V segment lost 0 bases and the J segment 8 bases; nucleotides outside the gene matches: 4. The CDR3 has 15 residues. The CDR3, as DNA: TGTGCCAGCAGCTTAGCATTCCAGGGGGATTCACCCCTCCACTTT. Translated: CASSLAFQGDSPLHF.

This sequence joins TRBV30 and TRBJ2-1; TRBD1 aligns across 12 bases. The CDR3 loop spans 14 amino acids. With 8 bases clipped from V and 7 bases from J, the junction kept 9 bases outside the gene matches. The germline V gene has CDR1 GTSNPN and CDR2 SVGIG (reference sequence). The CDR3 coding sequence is TGTGCCGCCGGGACAGGGGGCTTGGGGAATGAGCAGTTCTTC. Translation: CAAGTGGLGNEQFF.

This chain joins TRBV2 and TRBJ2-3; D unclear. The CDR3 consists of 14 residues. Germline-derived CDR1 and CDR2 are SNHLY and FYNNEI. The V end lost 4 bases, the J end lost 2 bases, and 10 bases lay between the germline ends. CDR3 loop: CASSAVTDTDTQYF. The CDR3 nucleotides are TGTGCCAGCAGTGCCGTTACCGACACAGATACGCAGTATTTT. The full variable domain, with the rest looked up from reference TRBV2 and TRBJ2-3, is EPEVTQTPSHQVTQMGQEVILRCVPISNHLYFYWYRQILGQKVEFLVSFYNNEISEKSEIFDDQFSVERPDGSNFTLKIRSTKLEDSAMYFCASSAVTDTDTQYFGPGTRLTVL.